This record looks at one T cell receptor beta chain sequence and its context. Its antigen is not known. Trimming stripped 7 bases from V and 3 bases from J, with 13 bases between. CDR1 is MGHDK and CDR2 is SYGVNS in the germline V gene. This CDR3 spans 14 amino acids. Only patients with spare fresh-frozen tumor and over two years of follow-up were included. No glioblastoma patient carried an isocitrate dehydrogenase mutation. Using immunoSEQ multiplex PCR, the repertoire was profiled, and TCRdb retains in-frame clones only, with some absent. Here the sample spans fewer than 100,000 clones, around 84% being singletons. The sample originates from a study of glioma-infiltrating T cells after dendritic cell vaccination. Looking at the study overall: Dendritic cell vaccination trial patients had either newly diagnosed or recurrent glioblastoma.

Study findings and constraints: Few patients contributed both blood and tumor specimens.

The chain joins TRBV25-1 to TRBJ2-1; tentative D call: TRBD2 (6 bases). The sequenced sample was blood, obtained before dendritic cell vaccination. The clonotype comes from a human donor with glioblastoma. Here the CDR3 DNA reads TGTGCCAGCATGTCCGGGGGATACTACAATGAGCAGTTCTTC. Protein product: CASMSGGYYNEQFF.